This record looks at one T cell receptor (beta chain) sequence and its context. Its antigen has not been determined. No per-base quality is available; no much larger clone lies one base away. The sample belongs to a study of blood T cell repertoires in COVID-19 (dated by TCRdb to the early 2020s). In the study overall: Samples from collaborators originated in the United States, Italy and Spain and spanned both the acute and convalescent phases of COVID-19. Subjects who had been exposed to COVID-19, were actively infected with it, or had recovered from it provided the deeply sampled blood TCRbeta repertoires that made up the dataset. Where available, HLA class I and class II types were obtained from metadata supplied by the sample provider rather than from assay-based typing. The prospective study material was composed of cDNA or gDNA derived from T cells, B-cell-depleted T cells, or PBMCs. Nearly every sample came with metadata listing a de-identified subject ID, COVID-19 status, age in years and sex. The repertoires were released in a freely available public database meant as a resource for research on the immune response to SARS-CoV-2. The samples were drawn from the first 160 participants of the ongoing ImmuneRACE study and from more than 1,000 subjects provided by 6 global collaborators. General study outcomes and caveats: How much clinical and demographic metadata was included differed by source and by participant, and the metadata was provided uncurated.

From the cysteine through the phenylalanine, the CDR3 covers 18 amino acids. Only CDR3 DNA is held: 54 bases, read in frame from base 1. The germline V gene encodes CDR1 SGHRS and CDR2 YFSETQ. The trim is 0 bases for V and 0 bases for J, with a gap of 16 bases between the germline ends. In the prospective study, participants were about 18 to 95 years old, resided in fewer than 25 geographic areas of the United States, and were enrolled through a virtual design. Cohort assignment in the prospective study relied on participant-reported clinical history from a screening survey and a study questionnaire. Exposed participants were defined as having been in contact with someone with a PCR-confirmed or clinician-diagnosed COVID-19 case within 2 weeks of study entry. In the prospective study, mobile phlebotomists collected whole blood, serum and a nasopharyngeal or oropharyngeal swab from each participant. Additional blood draws and questionnaires over an approximately two-month period could optionally be provided by prospective study participants. Blood samples from the prospective study were shipped frozen or at room temperature prior to DNA extraction.

The immunoSEQ Assay, a bias-controlled multiplex PCR, was used to amplify TCRbeta CDR3 regions from genomic DNA. The paper's processing steps were these. The number of nucleated cells in each sample was estimated from the amplification of reference gene primers within the assay. Sequence reads were collapsed and filtered to measure the absolute abundance of every unique TCRbeta CDR3 rearrangement. For each sample, productive Simpson clonality was calculated as the square root of Simpson's diversity index over productive rearrangements. This is the immuneACCESS table as TCRdb keeps it, with only in-frame sequences that have V and J called. A part of the clones is gone; compared with another copy, unresolved V genes explain less than half, and the rest is unexplained. That table is the source of V, J and clone size, and D and trimming were worked out from the DNA. This sample lists about 220,000 clones; 90% were detected once. About 15% of the sample is in the top ten clones.

The source of this sequence is a man aged 25 to 40 who had been exposed to COVID-19. The chain uses TRBV5-1 and TRBJ2-1; the D gene is possibly TRBD1, with 6 bases matching. The sequenced sample was PBMCs or T cells enriched from blood (not recorded which). CDR3 sequence: CASSLVAGDLNSYNEQFF. The DNA is TGCGCCAGCAGCTTGGTTGCAGGGGACCTCAACTCCTACAATGAGCAGTTCTTC.